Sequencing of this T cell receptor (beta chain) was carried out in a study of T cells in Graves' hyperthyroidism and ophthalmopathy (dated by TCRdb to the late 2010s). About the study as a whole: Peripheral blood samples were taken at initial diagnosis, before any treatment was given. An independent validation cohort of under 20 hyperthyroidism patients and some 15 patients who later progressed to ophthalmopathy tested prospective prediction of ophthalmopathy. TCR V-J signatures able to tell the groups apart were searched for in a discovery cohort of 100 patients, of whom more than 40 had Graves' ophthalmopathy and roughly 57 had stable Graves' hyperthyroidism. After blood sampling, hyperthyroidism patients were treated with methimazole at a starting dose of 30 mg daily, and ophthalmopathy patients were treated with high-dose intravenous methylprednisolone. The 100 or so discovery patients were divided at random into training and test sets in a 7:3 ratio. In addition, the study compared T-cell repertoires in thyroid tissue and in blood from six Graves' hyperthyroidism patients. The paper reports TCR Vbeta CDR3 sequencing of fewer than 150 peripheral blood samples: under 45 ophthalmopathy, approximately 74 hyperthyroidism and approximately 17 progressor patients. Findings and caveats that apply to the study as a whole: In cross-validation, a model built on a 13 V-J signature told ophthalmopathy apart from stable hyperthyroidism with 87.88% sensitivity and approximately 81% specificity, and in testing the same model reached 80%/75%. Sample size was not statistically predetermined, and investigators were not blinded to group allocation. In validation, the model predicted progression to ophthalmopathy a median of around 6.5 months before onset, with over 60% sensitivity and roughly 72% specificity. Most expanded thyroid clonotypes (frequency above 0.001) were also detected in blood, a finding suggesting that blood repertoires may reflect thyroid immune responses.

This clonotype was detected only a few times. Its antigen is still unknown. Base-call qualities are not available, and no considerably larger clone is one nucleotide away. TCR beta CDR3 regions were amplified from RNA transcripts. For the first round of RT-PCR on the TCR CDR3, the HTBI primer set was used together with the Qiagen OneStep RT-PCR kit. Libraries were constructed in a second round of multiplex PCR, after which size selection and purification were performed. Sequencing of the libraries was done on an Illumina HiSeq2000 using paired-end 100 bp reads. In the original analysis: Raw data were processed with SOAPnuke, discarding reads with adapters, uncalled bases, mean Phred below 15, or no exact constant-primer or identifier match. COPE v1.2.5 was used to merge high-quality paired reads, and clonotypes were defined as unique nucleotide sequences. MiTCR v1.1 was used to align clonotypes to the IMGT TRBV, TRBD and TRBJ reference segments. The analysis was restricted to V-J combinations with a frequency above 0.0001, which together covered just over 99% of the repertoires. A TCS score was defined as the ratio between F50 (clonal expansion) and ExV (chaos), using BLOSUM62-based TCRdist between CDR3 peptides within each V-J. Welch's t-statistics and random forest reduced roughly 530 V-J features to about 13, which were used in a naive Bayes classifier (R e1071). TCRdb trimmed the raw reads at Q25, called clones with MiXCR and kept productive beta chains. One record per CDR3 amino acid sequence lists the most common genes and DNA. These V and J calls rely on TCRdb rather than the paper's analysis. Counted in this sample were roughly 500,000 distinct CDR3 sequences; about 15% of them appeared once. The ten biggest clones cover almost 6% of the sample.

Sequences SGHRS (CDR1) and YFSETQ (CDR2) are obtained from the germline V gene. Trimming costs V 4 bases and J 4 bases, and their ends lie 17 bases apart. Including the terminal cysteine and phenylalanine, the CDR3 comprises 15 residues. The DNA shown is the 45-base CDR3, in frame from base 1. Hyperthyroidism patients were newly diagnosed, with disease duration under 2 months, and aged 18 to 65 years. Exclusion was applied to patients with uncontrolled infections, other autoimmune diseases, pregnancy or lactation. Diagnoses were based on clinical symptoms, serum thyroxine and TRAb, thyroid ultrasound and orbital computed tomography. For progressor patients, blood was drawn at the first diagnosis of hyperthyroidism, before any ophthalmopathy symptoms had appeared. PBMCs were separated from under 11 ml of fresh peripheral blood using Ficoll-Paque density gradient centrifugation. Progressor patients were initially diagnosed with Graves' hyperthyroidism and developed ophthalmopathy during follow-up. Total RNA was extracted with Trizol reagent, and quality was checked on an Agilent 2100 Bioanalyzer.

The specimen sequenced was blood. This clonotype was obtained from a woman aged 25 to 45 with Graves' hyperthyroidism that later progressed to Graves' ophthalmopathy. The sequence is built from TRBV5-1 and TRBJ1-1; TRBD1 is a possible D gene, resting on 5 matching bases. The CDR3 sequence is CASSGWDPMGTEAFF. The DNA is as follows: TGCGCCAGCAGCGGATGGGACCCAATGGGCACTGAAGCTTTCTTT.